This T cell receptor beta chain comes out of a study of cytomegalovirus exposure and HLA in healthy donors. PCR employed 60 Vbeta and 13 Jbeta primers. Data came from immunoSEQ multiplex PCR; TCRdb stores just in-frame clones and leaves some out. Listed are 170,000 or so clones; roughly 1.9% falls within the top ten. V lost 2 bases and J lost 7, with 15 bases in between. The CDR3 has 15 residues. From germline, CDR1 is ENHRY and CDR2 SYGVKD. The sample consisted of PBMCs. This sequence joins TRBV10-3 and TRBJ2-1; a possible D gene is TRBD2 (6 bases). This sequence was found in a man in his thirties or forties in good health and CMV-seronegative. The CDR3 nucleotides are TGTGCCATCAGTGAGGGGTTAGCGGAGAAGAATGAGCAGTTCTTC. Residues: CAISEGLAEKNEQFF.